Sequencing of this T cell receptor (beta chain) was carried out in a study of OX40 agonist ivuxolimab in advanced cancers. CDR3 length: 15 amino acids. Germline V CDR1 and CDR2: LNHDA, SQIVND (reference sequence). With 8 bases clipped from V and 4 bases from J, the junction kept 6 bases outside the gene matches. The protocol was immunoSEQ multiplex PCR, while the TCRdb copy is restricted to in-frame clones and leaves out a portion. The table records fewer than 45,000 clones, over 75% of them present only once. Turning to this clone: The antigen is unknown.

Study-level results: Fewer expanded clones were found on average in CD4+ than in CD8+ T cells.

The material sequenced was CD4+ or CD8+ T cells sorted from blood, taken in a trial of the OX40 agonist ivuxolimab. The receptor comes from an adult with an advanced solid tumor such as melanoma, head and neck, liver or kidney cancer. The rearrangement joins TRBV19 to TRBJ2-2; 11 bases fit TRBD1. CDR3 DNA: TGTGCCAGTTACCGGGACAGGGGGTCCACCGGGGAGCTGTTTTTT. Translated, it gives CASYRDRGSTGELFF. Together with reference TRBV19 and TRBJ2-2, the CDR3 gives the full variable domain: DGGITQSPKYLFRKEGQNVTLSCEQNLNHDAMYWYRQDPGQGLRLIYYSQIVNDFQKGDIAEGYSVSREKKESFPLTVTSAQKNPTAFYLCASYRDRGSTGELFFGEGSRLTVL.